This T cell receptor beta chain was sequenced in a study of blood T cell repertoires in COVID-19 (dated by TCRdb to 2018 to 2020). With regard to the full study: The collaborator samples originated in the United States, Italy and Spain and spanned the acute and convalescent phases of COVID-19. The dataset comprised deeply sampled blood TCRbeta repertoires from subjects exposed to, actively infected with, or recovered from COVID-19. Sample metadata almost always included a de-identified subject ID, COVID-19 status, age in years and sex. Samples came from the ongoing ImmuneRACE study (first 160 participants) plus 1,254 subjects from 6 global collaborators. A freely available public database, intended as a resource for researchers studying the immune response to SARS-CoV-2, is where the repertoires were released. Where HLA class I and class II types were available, the types were taken from metadata supplied by the sample provider, not from assay-based typing. The prospective study material was composed of cDNA or gDNA derived from T cells, B-cell-depleted T cells, or PBMCs.

The CDR3 has 18 amino acids, counting the end cysteine and phenylalanine. Only the CDR3 portion is preserved as DNA: 54 bases, with reading frame beginning at the first base. TCRbeta CDR3 regions were amplified from genomic DNA using the immunoSEQ Assay, a bias-controlled multiplex PCR. The paper's data handling went like this. The number of nucleated cells in each sample was estimated from the amplification of reference gene primers within the assay. Sequence reads were collapsed and filtered to measure the absolute abundance of every unique TCRbeta CDR3 rearrangement. For each sample, productive Simpson clonality was calculated by taking the square root of Simpson's diversity index across productive rearrangements. TCRdb re-hosts the immuneACCESS table, in-frame sequences only. Its copies lack some clones; in the studies checked, an unresolved V gene accounts for under half of them, and the cause for the rest is not known. The V and J calls and the clone size are those of that table, but D and trimming were determined from the DNA. The sample table shows roughly 250,000 clones, and roughly 90% are seen once. Approximately 3.7% of the sample is in the top ten clones.

Samples from volunteer blood donors who had recovered from COVID-19 were contributed by a second Seattle source. The collaborating institutions used their own protocols to collect whole blood in K2EDTA tubes. Collaborator samples were shipped for TCRbeta analysis as frozen whole blood, isolated PBMCs, or DNA extracted from either sample type. The paper's findings and limits, for the study overall: The amount of clinical and demographic metadata varied by source and participant and was provided uncurated.

As for this clone: This receptor's antigen is unknown. No base qualities exist here, and no much larger clone lies one base off it.

The V gene is TRBV21-1 and the J gene is TRBJ1-2; the listed D gene, TRBD1, was not tested against the DNA. TRBV21-1 is assigned pseudogene status. The specimen was peripheral blood. The clonotype originates from a man aged 55 to 69 who had recovered from COVID-19. The nucleotide sequence reads as follows: TGTGCCAGCAGCAAAGTAGGGACAGGGGGCCCACAGCCTCATGGCTACACCTTC. Translated, this is CASSKVGTGGPQPHGYTF.